The 21 T cell receptor beta chains given below trace back to one sample, sequenced in a study of blood T cell repertoires in COVID-19. The protocol was immunoSEQ multiplex PCR, while the TCRdb copy is restricted to in-frame clones and leaves out a portion. The sample comprises some 110,000 clones, roughly 80% of which are singletons, and roughly a tenth rests with the top ten. Sequenced material: peripheral blood. The source is a woman in her seventies with acute or convalescent COVID-19.

This clone is a singleton in its sample. The CDR3: CAVTGQGYEQYF. The CDR3 DNA reads TGTGCCGTTACCGGGCAGGGCTACGAGCAGTACTTC. J is TRBJ2-7 and V is TRBV28; maybe TRBD1 (5 bases). The V gene's germline CDR1 is MDHEN and CDR2 SYDVKM. This CDR3 contains 12 residues. V was clipped by 11 bases and J by 3 bases, with 14 bases between them. Full variable domain (outside the CDR3, taken from reference TRBV28 and TRBJ2-7): DVKVTQSSRYLVKRTGEKVFLECVQDMDHENMFWYRQDPGLGLRLIYFSYDVKMKEKGDIPEGYSVSREKKERFSLILESASTNQTSMYLCAVTGQGYEQYFGPGTRLTVT.

The chain combines TRBV5-4 with TRBJ2-7, with TRBD2 matching over 14 bases. V gave up 4 bases and J gave up 4 bases; unmatched junction bases: 7. The length of the CDR3 is 16 residues. CDR1 is SGHNT, CDR2 YYREEE, per germline (reference sequence). This CDR3 reads CASSTGLAGAWYEQYF. CDR3 nucleotide sequence: TGTGCCAGCAGCACGGGACTAGCGGGAGCTTGGTACGAGCAGTACTTC.

V and J are TRBV28 and TRBJ2-7; 9 bases match TRBD2. The CDR3 has 14 amino acids. J gave up 3 bases and V 4 bases, and 4 bases lay outside the gene matches. Germline V CDR1 and CDR2: MDHEN, SYDVKM. CDR3 in DNA: TGTGCCAGCAGTTCCGGGACTAGCCTCTACGAGCAGTACTTC. Protein sequence: CASSSGTSLYEQYF.

The chain couples TRBV30 to TRBJ2-3; perhaps TRBD2 as D (6 bases). This CDR3 has 15 residues. CDR1 is GTSNPN and CDR2 is SVGIG in the germline V gene (reference sequence). V was trimmed by 0 bases and J by 1 base, leaving 11 bases between them. CDR3 residues: CAWSVGGVGTDTQYF. In nucleotides, the CDR3 is TGTGCCTGGAGTGTAGGCGGGGTGGGCACAGATACGCAGTATTTT.

The rearrangement uses TRBV29-1 and TRBJ1-1, with TRBD1 matching 7 bases. Germline V gives CDR1 SQVTM, CDR2 ANQGSEA. This CDR3 is 12 amino acids long. Trimming removed 7 bases from V and 4 bases from J; junction bases left unmatched: 6. CDR3: CSGQQGSTEAFF. The DNA for the CDR3 is TGCAGCGGACAACAGGGGAGCACTGAAGCTTTCTTT.

This clone showed up just a few times. The rearrangement links TRBV7-9 to TRBJ1-1; 7 bases fit TRBD1. Per germline, CDR1 SEHNR and CDR2 FQNEAQ (reference sequence). J lost 6 bases, V lost 5 bases, and 9 bases had no gene match. This CDR3 has 14 amino acids. CDR3 nucleotide sequence: TGTGCCAGCAGCCGACAGGGAGTTAGGGCTGAAGCTTTCTTT. Translating gives CASSRQGVRAEAFF.

The gene calls are TRBV7-9 and TRBJ2-1, with D unclear. Trimming removed 5 bases at V and 4 bases at J, with 6 bases between. The CDR3 is 12 residues long. Per the germline V gene, CDR1 is SEHNR and CDR2 is FQNEAQ (reference sequence). The CDR3 loop is CASSPEYNEQFF. The CDR3 DNA is TGTGCCAGCAGCCCCGAGTACAATGAGCAGTTCTTC.

The gene calls are TRBV18 and TRBJ2-7; 10 bases are a match to TRBD2. The CDR3 is 17 amino acids. Germline assignment: CDR1 KGHSH and CDR2 LQKENI. V gave up 1 base and J gave up 5 bases; unmatched junction bases: 11. CDR3 coding DNA: TGTGCCAGCTCACCACAGGGACTAGCGAAAGCGGGCGACGAGCAGTACTTC. Its translation: CASSPQGLAKAGDEQYF.

The DNA of the CDR3 is TGTGCCAGCAGTTCCCAAGGAGGTACTCTGGGGGCCTGGGTTGAAAAACTGTTTTTT. This codes for CASSSQGGTLGAWVEKLFF. This chain uses TRBV28 with TRBJ1-4, with D perhaps matching TRBD1 (6 bases). Looked up from germline, CDR1 is MDHEN and CDR2 is SYDVKM. The CDR3 is made up of 19 amino acids. Trimming removed 4 bases at V and 7 bases at J, with 28 bases between.

The CDR3 bases are TGTGCCAGCAGTGTAGCGCGGGCGGTGGCCACAGATACGCAGTATTTT. It codes for CASSVARAVATDTQYF. The chain couples TRBV2 to TRBJ2-3; D might be TRBD2 (5 bases). The CDR3 consists of 16 residues. Trimming stripped 4 bases from V and 2 bases from J, with 16 bases between. Germline CDR1 reads SNHLY; CDR2 reads FYNNEI.

This clone was detected a few times. The chain couples TRBV6-5 to TRBJ2-7; D may be TRBD1 (6 bases). The V and J ends lost 6 bases and 2 bases respectively, with 8 bases between them. The CDR3 loop spans 12 amino acids. Germline CDR1 and CDR2: MNHEY and SVGAGI. For the CDR3, the DNA is TGTGCCAGCAGGGGGACAACCTACGAGCAGTACTTC. Translation: CASRGTTYEQYF.

This clone was seen just once. The chain combines TRBV7-9 with TRBJ2-3; TRBD2 aligns across 7 bases. Germline CDR1 is SEHNR and CDR2 is FQNEAQ (reference sequence). Unmatched junction bases numbered 2, after V lost 1 base and J lost 1 base. CDR3 length: 15 amino acids. CDR3: CASSLGGLRTDTQYF. The DNA of the CDR3 is TGTGCCAGCAGCTTAGGGGGACTACGCACAGATACGCAGTATTTT.

J is TRBJ2-2 and V is TRBV24-1; 8 bases are a match to TRBD2. J lost 7 bases, V lost 9 bases, and 3 bases had no gene match. From germline, CDR1 is KGHDR and CDR2 SFDVKD. This CDR3 is 12 amino acids long. The CDR3 coding sequence is TGTGCCACCGCCGGGGGGGGCGGGGAGCTGTTTTTT. Its protein is CATAGGGGELFF.

This clone turned up a few times. This sequence joins TRBV30 and TRBJ1-2; no reliable D call. The CDR3 length is 13 residues. Trimming left V 1 base short and J 7 bases short, with 13 bases between. Germline-derived CDR1 and CDR2 are GTSNPN and SVGIG (reference sequence). CDR3 coding DNA: TGTGCCTGGAGTGCGACCTTTGAGGGTGGCTACACCTTC. It specifies CAWSATFEGGYTF.

V and J are TRBV19 and TRBJ2-6; D is unclear. The CDR3 has 13 amino acids. V was shortened by 6 bases and J by 2 bases, with 5 bases between the two germline ends. The germline CDR1 and CDR2 sequences are LNHDA and SQIVND (reference sequence). CDR3 sequence (DNA): TGTGCCAGTAGGGGCACTGGGGCCAACGTCCTGACTTTC. Translating gives CASRGTGANVLTF.

The chain combines TRBV27 with TRBJ2-7; 11 nucleotides line up with TRBD2. The CDR3 has 14 amino acids. The germline V gene has CDR1 MNHEY and CDR2 SMNVEV (reference sequence). V lost 3 bases to trimming and J lost 5 bases; unmatched junction nucleotides: 3. The CDR3 protein is CASSFTSGSNEQYF. DNA of the CDR3: TGTGCCAGCAGTTTTACTAGCGGGAGTAACGAGCAGTACTTC.

V and J are TRBV5-4 and TRBJ2-2; D remains ambiguous. This CDR3 contains 14 residues. V lost 2 bases to trimming and J lost 4 bases, with 9 bases between them. The V gene's germline CDR1 is SGHNT and CDR2 YYREEE (reference sequence). Written as DNA, the CDR3 is TGTGCCAGCAGCTTATTAGATGTCACCGGGGAGCTGTTTTTT. It specifies CASSLLDVTGELFF.

This sequence joins TRBV5-5 and TRBJ1-4, with 7 bases matching TRBD1. Germline-derived CDR1 and CDR2 are SGHKS and YYEKEE (reference sequence). The CDR3 has 16 residues. V gave up 3 bases and J gave up 5 bases; unmatched junction bases: 10. CDR3 residues: CASSSVPGQPNEKLFF. The CDR3 coding sequence is TGTGCCAGCAGCTCCGTGCCGGGACAGCCGAATGAAAAACTGTTTTTT.

This sequence joins TRBV5-1 and TRBJ1-2; 10 positions match TRBD1. The CDR3 is 14 residues long. CDR1 SGHRS and CDR2 YFSETQ come from the germline V gene. Trimming took 4 bases from V and 4 from J; bases not matched to a gene: 4. The CDR3, as DNA: TGCGCCAGCAGCATGACAGGGGGCAGCTATGGCTACACCTTC. This sequence encodes CASSMTGGSYGYTF. Full variable domain (rest looked up from reference TRBV5-1 and TRBJ1-2): KAGVTQTPRYLIKTRGQQVTLSCSPISGHRSVSWYQQTPGQGLQFLFEYFSETQRNKGNFPGRFSGRQFSNSRSEMNVSTLELGDSALYLCASSMTGGSYGYTFGSGTRLTVV.

This chain joins TRBV15 and TRBJ1-2; TRBD1 aligns across 7 bases. Trimming removed 0 bases from V and 5 bases from J; junction bases left unmatched: 6. CDR1 is LNHNV and CDR2 is YYDKDF in the germline V gene (reference sequence). The length of the CDR3 is 15 residues. The CDR3 DNA is TGTGCCACCAGCAGAGACCGGGACAGTATTTATGGCTACACCTTC. This translates into CATSRDRDSIYGYTF.

This clone has just a few counts. The chain uses TRBV21-1 and TRBJ1-6; no check of the table's D call, TRBD1, against the DNA was made. TRBV21-1 is noted as a pseudogene. This CDR3 has 16 residues. CDR3 region: CASRSQGAMGNSPLHF. The CDR3 DNA is TGTGCCAGCAGATCACAGGGGGCAATGGGGAATTCACCCCTCCACTTT.